The source of this T cell receptor beta chain is a study of cytomegalovirus exposure and HLA in healthy donors. Study-level results: When analyzed later, a missense DCLRE1C variant was found to be linked to TCR beta V- and J-gene trimming.

The PCR employed 60 Vbeta primers together with 13 Jbeta primers. TCRdb keeps only in-frame clones here, not all; method: immunoSEQ multiplex PCR. The table lists about 140,000 clones, 55% to 80% of them singletons, with roughly 1.3% in the top ten. As concerns this clone: Its antigen remains unidentified.

The CDR3 runs to 16 residues. The V gene lost 3 bases and the J gene lost 1 base, with 13 bases spanning the gap. The germline V gene has CDR1 MRHNA and CDR2 SNTAGT. This sequence was found in a middle-aged woman in good health and CMV-seronegative. J is TRBJ2-1 and V is TRBV6-4; weak D call: TRBD2 (5 bases). Sequencing was done on a sample of PBMCs. The CDR3 sequence: CASSEYGVFSYNEQFF. DNA of the CDR3: TGTGCCAGCAGTGAGTACGGGGTGTTTTCCTACAATGAGCAGTTCTTC.